Listed here are 25 T cell receptor beta chains from one sample, sequenced in a study of T cell repertoires in cytomegalovirus infection. TCRdb redid the calling of the reads with MiXCR, one entry per CDR3 protein. The sample contains around 250,000 distinct CDR3 sequences, approximately 15% of which appear only once. The specimen was CD8+ T cells from PBMCs. The receptors were sampled from a human donor in good health (CMV status not recorded). Some clones in this sample may be carry-over from other donors' samples.

This clonotype appeared a few times. The chain combines TRBV5-1 with TRBJ2-1, with 8 bases identical to TRBD1. V was clipped by 4 bases and J by 8 bases; unmatched bases: 8. Germline values: CDR1 SGHRS, CDR2 YFSETQ. This CDR3 spans 14 amino acids. CDR3: CASSPGQGGDEQFF. As DNA, the CDR3 is TGCGCCAGCAGCCCTGGACAGGGCGGGGATGAGCAGTTCTTC.

This clonotype occurred a few times. As DNA, the CDR3 is TGTGCCAGCAGTTTTGCGCCGGGTCCCTACGAGCAGTACTTC. It yields the protein CASSFAPGPYEQYF. The chain couples TRBV12-3 or TRBV12-4 to TRBJ2-7; D not certain. Trimming stripped 3 bases from V and 2 bases from J, with 11 bases between. CDR3 size: 14 residues.

This clonotype occurred many times. The chain is built from TRBV6-1 and TRBJ2-7; 7 bases map to TRBD1. Trimming removed 7 bases from V and 2 bases from J; junction bases left unmatched: 11. The CDR3 runs to 15 residues. Germline V lookup: CDR1 MNHNS, CDR2 SASEGT. The DNA of the CDR3 is TGTGCCAGCAACCCGACAGGGAATAACCCCTACGAGCAGTACTTC. It encodes CASNPTGNNPYEQYF.

A few counts support this clonotype. The rearrangement joins TRBV20-1 to TRBJ1-1, with D uncertain. The germline gives CDR1 DFQATT, CDR2 SNEGSKA (reference sequence). CDR3 length equals 15 residues. V lost 0 bases and J lost 0, with 11 bases in between. Written as DNA, the CDR3 is TGCAGTGCTAGAGATCACGGGGTAATGAACACTGAAGCTTTCTTT. This sequence encodes CSARDHGVMNTEAFF.

V gene TRBV20-1 combines with J gene TRBJ1-4; no clear D. There are 17 residues in the CDR3. V lost 0 bases to trimming and J lost 7 bases, with 21 bases between them. Looked up from germline, CDR1 is DFQATT and CDR2 is SNEGSKA (reference sequence). Here the CDR3 reads CSARDRGSGGVVEKLFF. For the CDR3, the DNA is TGCAGTGCTAGAGATCGAGGGTCCGGAGGAGTTGTTGAAAAACTGTTTTTT.

This clonotype has at least ten counts. The rearrangement uses TRBV11-2 and TRBJ1-1; D gene unclear. Germline V gives CDR1 SGHAT, CDR2 FQNNGV. V lost 3 bases and J lost 6, with 11 bases in between. This CDR3 is built from 13 residues. CDR3 sequence reads: CASSLGDLAEAFF. CDR3 nucleotide sequence: TGTGCCAGCAGCTTGGGCGACTTGGCTGAAGCTTTCTTT.

Here the CDR3 DNA reads TGCAGCGTTGTAGTTTCAGGGGGCGCGAGTGAAATCTATGGCTACACCTTC. Its translation is CSVVVSGGASEIYGYTF. The rearrangement links TRBV29-1 to TRBJ1-2; TRBD1 aligns across 8 bases. The CDR3 is made up of 17 amino acids. Germline V gene sequence: CDR1 SQVTM, CDR2 ANQGSEA. The J segment lost 4 bases and the V segment lost 4 bases, leaving 17 bases of the junction unmatched.

This clonotype was seen at least ten times. This rearrangement joins TRBV19 to TRBJ1-1, with D unresolved. Germline V lookup: CDR1 LNHDA, CDR2 SQIVND (reference sequence). Trimming left V 5 bases short and J 0 bases short, with 10 bases between. The CDR3 totals 14 residues. The CDR3 bases are TGTGCCAGTAGTCTACCGGGCTTGAACACTGAAGCTTTCTTT. Translating it yields CASSLPGLNTEAFF. Full variable domain (remainder filled in from reference TRBV19 and TRBJ1-1): DGGITQSPKYLFRKEGQNVTLSCEQNLNHDAMYWYRQDPGQGLRLIYYSQIVNDFQKGDIAEGYSVSREKKESFPLTVTSAQKNPTAFYLCASSLPGLNTEAFFGQGTRLTVV.

This clonotype appeared a few times. This chain connects TRBV19 to TRBJ1-2, with D possibly matching TRBD1 (5 bases). The germline CDR1 and CDR2 sequences are LNHDA and SQIVND (reference sequence). There are 15 residues in the CDR3. V lost 3 bases to trimming and J lost 4 bases, with 15 bases between them. For the CDR3, the DNA is TGTGCCAGTAGTATTGGATCGGGGGGATCCTATGGCTACACCTTC. It yields the protein CASSIGSGGSYGYTF.

This sequence joins TRBV7-3 and TRBJ2-3, with D perhaps TRBD2 (5 bases). Germline lookup yields CDR1 SGHTA and CDR2 FQGTGA. The CDR3 is 15 residues long. The V end lost 5 bases, the J end lost 0 bases, and 12 bases lay between the germline ends. DNA of the CDR3: TGTGCCAGCAGCCACGGCGGGCTCAGCACAGATACGCAGTATTTT. It specifies CASSHGGLSTDTQYF.

This clonotype was detected a few times. The CDR3 coding sequence is TGTGCCAGTAGTTCCCATACCACATTCTCCTATAATTCACCCCTCCACTTT. Translating it yields CASSSHTTFSYNSPLHF. The chain employs TRBV19 and TRBJ1-6, with no clear D. CDR1 and CDR2 (germline): LNHDA, SQIVND (reference sequence). The CDR3 has 17 amino acids. V was clipped by 5 bases and J by 0 bases, with 14 bases between them.

The sample holds a few counts of this clonotype. The chain couples TRBV2 to TRBJ1-5; D ambiguous. The CDR3 has 15 amino acids. V was cut by 3 bases and J by 0 bases, with 9 bases left in between. CDR1 and CDR2 (germline): SNHLY, FYNNEI. CDR3 sequence (DNA): TGTGCCAGCAGTGAGTGGTTGGATAGCAATCAGCCCCAGCATTTT. As protein: CASSEWLDSNQPQHF.

This clonotype was recorded a few times. The chain's CDR3 is CASSELSGTSGLYQETQYF. In DNA form, the CDR3 reads TGTGCCAGCAGTGAATTAAGCGGGACTAGCGGTCTATACCAAGAGACCCAGTACTTC. The V call is TRBV2, the J call TRBJ2-5, with 11 bases lining up with TRBD2. J lost 0 bases, V lost 2 bases, and 11 bases had no gene match. Germline loops: CDR1 SNHLY, CDR2 FYNNEI. The CDR3 loop spans 19 amino acids.

The table lists this clonotype with a few counts. This chain links TRBV2 with TRBJ1-1, with TRBD1 as a possible D gene (5 bases). The germline V gene encodes CDR1 SNHLY and CDR2 FYNNEI. The germline V and J ends were trimmed by 6 bases and 6 bases, with 14 bases remaining between them. CDR3 length equals 13 residues. CDR3 nucleotides: TGTGCCAGCAGCTATCGACAGTTCCCTGAAGCTTTCTTT. It codes for CASSYRQFPEAFF.

The chain combines TRBV20-1 with TRBJ1-5, with D possibly being TRBD1 (6 bases). CDR1 is DFQATT and CDR2 is SNEGSKA in the germline V gene (reference sequence). This CDR3 is 16 amino acids long. Trimming shortened V by 1 base and J by 3 bases, and 16 bases separated the two germline ends. DNA for the CDR3: TGCAGTGCTAGAGGACAGGAGCCGGGACTCAATCAGCCCCAGCATTTT. Residues: CSARGQEPGLNQPQHF.

The chain recombines TRBV19 with TRBJ1-1; no clear D gene. The germline V gene has CDR1 LNHDA and CDR2 SQIVND (reference sequence). V was clipped by 2 bases and J by 3 bases, with 10 bases between them. The CDR3 has 14 residues. CDR3 residues: CASSIFLSDTEAFF. CDR3 bases: TGTGCCAGTAGTATATTCCTCAGTGACACTGAAGCTTTCTTT.

In this sample, this clonotype turned up a few times. The chain carries TRBV7-9 and TRBJ2-7; no clear D gene. The CDR3 runs to 14 residues. Germline CDR1 and CDR2: SEHNR and FQNEAQ (reference sequence). Trimming stripped 4 bases from V and 3 bases from J, with 13 bases between. The CDR3 here is CASSSPVHGYEQYF. The CDR3 region has the DNA TGTGCCAGCAGCTCCCCCGTTCACGGCTACGAGCAGTACTTC.

This clonotype was counted ten times or more. The chain links TRBV7-6 to TRBJ1-1; possible D gene TRBD1, 5 bases. This CDR3 comprises 14 residues. Germline V CDR1 and CDR2: SGHVS, FNYEAQ. V was clipped by 1 base and J by 5 bases, with 11 bases between them. The DNA of the CDR3 is TGTGCCAGCAGCTTAGAGACAGCTCTTACTGAAGCTTTCTTT. It codes for CASSLETALTEAFF. The full variable domain, rest sourced from reference TRBV7-6 and TRBJ1-1, is GAGVSQSPRYKVTKRGQDVALRCDPISGHVSLYWYRQALGQGPEFLTYFNYEAQQDKSGLPNDRFSAERPEGSISTLTIQRTEQRDSAMYRCASSLETALTEAFFGQGTRLTVV.

This clonotype was seen at least ten times. The CDR3 region has the DNA TGTGCCAGCAGTTCCGGACAGAGTGTCCGCGAGCAGTACTTC. Translated, it gives CASSSGQSVREQYF. V usage is TRBV28 and J usage is TRBJ2-7; D perhaps matches TRBD1 (6 bases). The CDR3 covers 14 residues. The V end was cut by 4 bases, the J end by 6 bases, with 16 bases between. The germline CDR1 and CDR2 sequences are MDHEN and SYDVKM.

This chain connects TRBV4-2 to TRBJ2-2, with TRBD2 identical over 16 bases. V gave up 2 bases and J gave up 4 bases; unmatched junction bases: 10. The germline V gene has CDR1 LGHNA and CDR2 YNFKEQ. The CDR3 loop spans 20 amino acids. CDR3 coding DNA: TGTGCCAGCAGCCAACAAGCACCGGGACTAGCGGGGGGGGGCACCGGGGAGCTGTTTTTT. The encoded protein is CASSQQAPGLAGGGTGELFF.

V usage is TRBV6-5 and J usage is TRBJ2-6, with D possibly TRBD2 on 6 matching bases. Trimming cost V 2 bases and J 0 bases, with 23 bases left between them. CDR3 length: 21 amino acids. Germline CDR1 MNHEY, CDR2 SVGAGI. The CDR3 protein is CASSYTAGSVLTRSGANVLTF. The CDR3, as DNA: TGTGCCAGCAGTTACACCGCGGGGAGCGTTCTCACCCGCTCTGGGGCCAACGTCCTGACTTTC.

This clonotype was found many times. V usage is TRBV7-9 and J usage is TRBJ2-3; no definite D call. Germline CDR1 is SEHNR and CDR2 is FQNEAQ (reference sequence). The CDR3 sequence is 14 residues long. V was shortened by 5 bases and J by 2 bases, with 11 bases between the two germline ends. The CDR3 DNA follows: TGTGCCAGCAGCCCGAGGCCCTACACAGATACGCAGTATTTT. Translating it yields CASSPRPYTDTQYF.

This clonotype was counted at least ten times. This chain links TRBV5-1 with TRBJ2-1; 8 positions agree with TRBD1. The germline V gene encodes CDR1 SGHRS and CDR2 YFSETQ. The J segment lost 2 bases and the V segment lost 6 bases, leaving 10 bases of the junction unmatched. The CDR3 runs 16 residues. CDR3 loop: CASTRGGQGAYNEQFF. CDR3 DNA sequence: TGCGCCAGCACCCGGGGCGGACAGGGCGCCTACAATGAGCAGTTCTTC. Based on the CDR3 plus reference TRBV5-1 and TRBJ2-1, the full variable domain is KAGVTQTPRYLIKTRGQQVTLSCSPISGHRSVSWYQQTPGQGLQFLFEYFSETQRNKGNFPGRFSGRQFSNSRSEMNVSTLELGDSALYLCASTRGGQGAYNEQFFGPGTRLTVL.

A few counts support this clonotype. J is TRBJ2-1 and V is TRBV2, with a tentative D call TRBD2 (5 bases). The V end lost 2 bases, the J end lost 4 bases, and 12 bases lay between the germline ends. Germline V gene data show CDR1 as SNHLY and CDR2 as FYNNEI. The length of the CDR3 is 15 residues. The CDR3 loop reads CASSERTPLYNEQFF. CDR3 in DNA: TGTGCCAGCAGTGAACGGACTCCCCTATACAATGAGCAGTTCTTC.

The CDR3, as DNA: TGCGCCAGCAGGGACGATCCGGGCACCGGGGAGCTGTTTTTT. Translation gives CASRDDPGTGELFF. The chain is built from TRBV5-1 and TRBJ2-2; D is undetermined. The germline gives CDR1 SGHRS, CDR2 YFSETQ. V shed 5 bases and J shed 4 bases, with 12 bases lying between them. This CDR3 is 14 amino acids long.